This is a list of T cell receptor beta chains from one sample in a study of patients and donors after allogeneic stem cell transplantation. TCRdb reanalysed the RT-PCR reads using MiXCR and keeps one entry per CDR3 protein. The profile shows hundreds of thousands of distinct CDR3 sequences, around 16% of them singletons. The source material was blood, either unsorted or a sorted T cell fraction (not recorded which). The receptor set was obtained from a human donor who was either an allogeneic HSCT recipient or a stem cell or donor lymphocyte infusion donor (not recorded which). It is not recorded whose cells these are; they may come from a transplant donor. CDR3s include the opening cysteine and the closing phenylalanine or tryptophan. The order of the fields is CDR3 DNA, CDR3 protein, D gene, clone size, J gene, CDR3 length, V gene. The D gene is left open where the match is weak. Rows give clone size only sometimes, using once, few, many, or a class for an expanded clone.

CDR3 DNA: TGTGCCAGTAGTGCGGATGGACAGGGGGCGAATGGCTACACCTTC
CDR3 protein: CASSADGQGANGYTF
D gene: TRBD1
clone size: medium-sized
J gene: TRBJ1-2
CDR3 length: 15
V gene: TRBV19

CDR3 DNA: TGTGCCAGCAGCATAAGACAGGGAAGGAAGGAAGCTTTCTTT
CDR3 protein: CASSIRQGRKEAFF
D gene: TRBD1
clone size: many
J gene: TRBJ1-1
CDR3 length: 14
V gene: TRBV12-3/TRBV12-4

CDR3 DNA: TGTGCCAGCAGCCAGGGACCCCTTGGCTATGGCTACACCTTC
CDR3 protein: CASSQGPLGYGYTF
D gene: NA
clone size: many
J gene: TRBJ1-2
CDR3 length: 14
V gene: TRBV4-2

CDR3 DNA: TGTGCCAGCAGTCAGATGTCTGGGGCCAACGTCCTGACTTTC
CDR3 protein: CASSQMSGANVLTF
D gene: NA
clone size: few
J gene: TRBJ2-6
CDR3 length: 14
V gene: TRBV5-4

CDR3 DNA: TGCGCCAGCAGCTCTAAGACTAACTACAATGAGCAGTTCTTC
CDR3 protein: CASSSKTNYNEQFF
D gene: NA
clone size: NA
J gene: TRBJ2-1
CDR3 length: 14
V gene: TRBV5-1

CDR3 DNA: TGTGCCAGCAGCCAAGGTTTTAGCGGGAGGGCCGAGCAGTACTTC
CDR3 protein: CASSQGFSGRAEQYF
D gene: TRBD2
clone size: few
J gene: TRBJ2-7
CDR3 length: 15
V gene: TRBV3-1

CDR3 DNA: TGTGCCAGCTCACCGCCTAGCGGGAGACGAGATACGCAGTATTTT
CDR3 protein: CASSPPSGRRDTQYF
D gene: TRBD2
clone size: few
J gene: TRBJ2-3
CDR3 length: 15
V gene: TRBV18

CDR3 DNA: TGTGCCAGCAGTTTCGGCCCCGGGGGGGGGACTGAAGCTTTCTTT
CDR3 protein: CASSFGPGGGTEAFF
D gene: NA
clone size: few
J gene: TRBJ1-1
CDR3 length: 15
V gene: TRBV28

CDR3 DNA: TGCGCCAGCGGCCAAGTCGGTCAGGCGAGCGGGGAGCTGTTTTTT
CDR3 protein: CASGQVGQASGELFF
D gene: NA
clone size: NA
J gene: TRBJ2-2
CDR3 length: 15
V gene: TRBV4-3

CDR3 DNA: TGCAGCGTTGAAACAGGGGCTGGCAATCAGCCCCAGCATTTT
CDR3 protein: CSVETGAGNQPQHF
D gene: TRBD1
clone size: few
J gene: TRBJ1-5
CDR3 length: 14
V gene: TRBV29-1

CDR3 DNA: TGTGCCAGCAGCGTAGGGATAGCGGGGGTTGACAATGAGCAGTTCTTC
CDR3 protein: CASSVGIAGVDNEQFF
D gene: TRBD2
clone size: few
J gene: TRBJ2-1
CDR3 length: 16
V gene: TRBV9

CDR3 DNA: TGTGCCAGCAGCCAGATACAGACCTATAATTCACCCCTCCACTTT
CDR3 protein: CASSQIQTYNSPLHF
D gene: NA
clone size: few
J gene: TRBJ1-6
CDR3 length: 15
V gene: TRBV3-1

CDR3 DNA: TGTGCCAGCAGTTTACAGCGGGGCTCGAAACCCTATGGCTACACCTTC
CDR3 protein: CASSLQRGSKPYGYTF
D gene: NA
clone size: NA
J gene: TRBJ1-2
CDR3 length: 16
V gene: TRBV12-3/TRBV12-4

CDR3 DNA: TGCAGTGCTAGAAATCCGATCGGACATCCAACGGGAGCTTTCTTT
CDR3 protein: CSARNPIGHPTGAFF
D gene: NA
clone size: few
J gene: TRBJ1-1
CDR3 length: 15
V gene: TRBV20-1

CDR3 DNA: TGTGCCAGTCGGGACAATTCCAATGAGCAGTTCTTC
CDR3 protein: CASRDNSNEQFF
D gene: NA
clone size: NA
J gene: TRBJ2-1
CDR3 length: 12
V gene: TRBV12-3/TRBV12-4

CDR3 DNA: TGTGCCAGCAGCGTCCCGGGACAACAGCAGTTCTTC
CDR3 protein: CASSVPGQQQFF
D gene: NA
clone size: NA
J gene: TRBJ2-1
CDR3 length: 12
V gene: TRBV9

CDR3 DNA: TGCGCCAGCAGCTTGGGCCCGGGACTAGCGGGAGGATCAGTTACGCAGTATTTT
CDR3 protein: CASSLGPGLAGGSVTQYF
D gene: TRBD2
clone size: few
J gene: TRBJ2-3
CDR3 length: 18
V gene: TRBV5-1

CDR3 DNA: TGTGCCAGCAGCTGGAGGACGGCCCTGGACACTGAAGCTTTCTTT
CDR3 protein: CASSWRTALDTEAFF
D gene: NA
clone size: NA
J gene: TRBJ1-1
CDR3 length: 15
V gene: TRBV27

CDR3 DNA: TGTGCCAGCAGTGTGGGGACTAGCGGGAGCACCTACAATGAGCAGTTCTTC
CDR3 protein: CASSVGTSGSTYNEQFF
D gene: TRBD2
clone size: few
J gene: TRBJ2-1
CDR3 length: 17
V gene: TRBV27

CDR3 DNA: TGCAGTGCTGCCTACCGGGACAGGACATACTCCTATAATTCACCCCTCCACTTT
CDR3 protein: CSAAYRDRTYSYNSPLHF
D gene: TRBD1
clone size: NA
J gene: TRBJ1-6
CDR3 length: 18
V gene: TRBV20-1

CDR3 DNA: TGTGCCACCAGCAATAGGGGGATGGGCGCAGATACGCAGTATTTT
CDR3 protein: CATSNRGMGADTQYF
D gene: NA
clone size: NA
J gene: TRBJ2-3
CDR3 length: 15
V gene: TRBV15

CDR3 DNA: TGTGCCAGCAGCTACGGGACAGGGAGATCGAACTATGGCTACACCTTC
CDR3 protein: CASSYGTGRSNYGYTF
D gene: TRBD1
clone size: few
J gene: TRBJ1-2
CDR3 length: 16
V gene: TRBV2

CDR3 DNA: TGCAGTGCGGATAGCGGGAAAGGCAATGAGCAGTTCTTC
CDR3 protein: CSADSGKGNEQFF
D gene: TRBD2
clone size: many
J gene: TRBJ2-1
CDR3 length: 13
V gene: TRBV20-1

CDR3 DNA: TGCAGTGCTAGTGCCGGGACTAGCGGGAGGAAGACCCAGTACTTC
CDR3 protein: CSASAGTSGRKTQYF
D gene: TRBD2
clone size: NA
J gene: TRBJ2-5
CDR3 length: 15
V gene: TRBV20-1

CDR3 DNA: TGTGCCAGTAGTGAAACTCGGAGTACCGGGGAGCTGTTTTTT
CDR3 protein: CASSETRSTGELFF
D gene: NA
clone size: NA
J gene: TRBJ2-2
CDR3 length: 14
V gene: TRBV19

CDR3 DNA: TGTGCCAGCAGCCAAGACGGGATCAGCGGAGGGGCCGATGGCTACACCTTC
CDR3 protein: CASSQDGISGGADGYTF
D gene: NA
clone size: NA
J gene: TRBJ1-2
CDR3 length: 17
V gene: TRBV4-2

CDR3 DNA: TGTGCCAGCATGGGGTCCTCAGCGGATACGCAGTATTTT
CDR3 protein: CASMGSSADTQYF
D gene: NA
clone size: few
J gene: TRBJ2-3
CDR3 length: 13
V gene: TRBV2

CDR3 DNA: TGCGCCAGCAGCCATCAAGACATAGACACCGGGGAGCTGTTTTTT
CDR3 protein: CASSHQDIDTGELFF
D gene: NA
clone size: NA
J gene: TRBJ2-2
CDR3 length: 15
V gene: TRBV4-1

CDR3 DNA: TGTGCCAGCAGTTGGGGGACGCACTACGAGCAGTACTTC
CDR3 protein: CASSWGTHYEQYF
D gene: NA
clone size: many
J gene: TRBJ2-7
CDR3 length: 13
V gene: TRBV12-3/TRBV12-4

CDR3 DNA: TGCGCCAGCAGCTTGTGGACTAGCCAAGAGACCCAGTACTTC
CDR3 protein: CASSLWTSQETQYF
D gene: TRBD2
clone size: few
J gene: TRBJ2-5
CDR3 length: 14
V gene: TRBV5-1

CDR3 DNA: TGTGCCAGCAGTTTGTACCCCTACAATGAGCAGTTCTTC
CDR3 protein: CASSLYPYNEQFF
D gene: NA
clone size: few
J gene: TRBJ2-1
CDR3 length: 13
V gene: TRBV27

CDR3 DNA: TGTGCCAGCAGCGTAGAAATATCGAGGCTAGCCGGTGAGCAGTTCTTC
CDR3 protein: CASSVEISRLAGEQFF
D gene: NA
clone size: few
J gene: TRBJ2-1
CDR3 length: 16
V gene: TRBV9

CDR3 DNA: TGTGCCGTGAATCGGGACACACCCTACGAGCAGTACTTC
CDR3 protein: CAVNRDTPYEQYF
D gene: NA
clone size: few
J gene: TRBJ2-7
CDR3 length: 13
V gene: TRBV2

CDR3 DNA: TGTGCCCCCGGCGGCGGGAACACTGAAGCTTTCTTT
CDR3 protein: CAPGGGNTEAFF
D gene: NA
clone size: NA
J gene: TRBJ1-1
CDR3 length: 12
V gene: TRBV11-2

CDR3 DNA: TGCGCCAGCAGCCGGCAGGGGTCCGAAGAGACCCAGTACTTC
CDR3 protein: CASSRQGSEETQYF
D gene: NA
clone size: few
J gene: TRBJ2-5
CDR3 length: 14
V gene: TRBV4-1

CDR3 DNA: TGTGCCAGCAGTGATGCAGATTCCCGAAGCTCCTACGAGCAGTACTTC
CDR3 protein: CASSDADSRSSYEQYF
D gene: NA
clone size: many
J gene: TRBJ2-7
CDR3 length: 16
V gene: TRBV2

CDR3 DNA: TGTGCCACCAGTGATCCCCGGGACAGGGGCTACACCTTC
CDR3 protein: CATSDPRDRGYTF
D gene: TRBD1
clone size: NA
J gene: TRBJ1-2
CDR3 length: 13
V gene: TRBV24-1

CDR3 DNA: TGCGCCAGCAGCTTGTGGACAGACACAGATACGCAGTATTTT
CDR3 protein: CASSLWTDTDTQYF
D gene: NA
clone size: NA
J gene: TRBJ2-3
CDR3 length: 14
V gene: TRBV5-1

CDR3 DNA: TGTGCCAGTAGTAGCAACTTCTACGAGCAGTACTTC
CDR3 protein: CASSSNFYEQYF
D gene: NA
clone size: many
J gene: TRBJ2-7
CDR3 length: 12
V gene: TRBV19

CDR3 DNA: TGTGCCAGCAGCTTAACTCTGAACACCGGGGAGCTGTTTTTT
CDR3 protein: CASSLTLNTGELFF
D gene: NA
clone size: NA
J gene: TRBJ2-2
CDR3 length: 14
V gene: TRBV11-2

CDR3 DNA: TGTGCCAGCTCACCACCGTCCCAATCGGAGACCCAGTACTTC
CDR3 protein: CASSPPSQSETQYF
D gene: NA
clone size: NA
J gene: TRBJ2-5
CDR3 length: 14
V gene: TRBV18

CDR3 DNA: TGTGCCTGGACCCCGGACACCTATTCACCCCTCCACTTT
CDR3 protein: CAWTPDTYSPLHF
D gene: NA
clone size: NA
J gene: TRBJ1-6
CDR3 length: 13
V gene: TRBV30

CDR3 DNA: TGTGCCAGCAGCCTACTAGGTTCGTTTTCAGATACGCAGTATTTT
CDR3 protein: CASSLLGSFSDTQYF
D gene: NA
clone size: few
J gene: TRBJ2-3
CDR3 length: 15
V gene: TRBV5-6

CDR3 DNA: TGTGCCAGCAGTTTAAAAGGGACACTCAATCGGGAGACCCAGTACTTC
CDR3 protein: CASSLKGTLNRETQYF
D gene: NA
clone size: few
J gene: TRBJ2-5
CDR3 length: 16
V gene: TRBV12-3/TRBV12-4

CDR3 DNA: TGCGCCAGCAGCTTGGAAGGCAGGGCTGGCGAGCAGTACTTC
CDR3 protein: CASSLEGRAGEQYF
D gene: NA
clone size: few
J gene: TRBJ2-7
CDR3 length: 14
V gene: TRBV5-1

CDR3 DNA: TGTGCCAGCAGTTTAAACAGGGGGCTGCGGGAGCTGTTTTTT
CDR3 protein: CASSLNRGLRELFF
D gene: TRBD1
clone size: NA
J gene: TRBJ2-2
CDR3 length: 14
V gene: TRBV27

CDR3 DNA: TGCAGTGCTAGCCTTAAGGGGCAATATAATTCACCCCTCCACTTT
CDR3 protein: CSASLKGQYNSPLHF
D gene: NA
clone size: few
J gene: TRBJ1-6
CDR3 length: 15
V gene: TRBV20-1

CDR3 DNA: TGCGCCAGCAGCTTGAATGGAGATTATAGCAATCAGCCCCAGCATTTT
CDR3 protein: CASSLNGDYSNQPQHF
D gene: NA
clone size: many
J gene: TRBJ1-5
CDR3 length: 16
V gene: TRBV5-1

CDR3 DNA: TGTGCCAGCAGGATTTTTGGGACAGGGTACAATGAGCAGTTCTTC
CDR3 protein: CASRIFGTGYNEQFF
D gene: TRBD1
clone size: NA
J gene: TRBJ2-1
CDR3 length: 15
V gene: TRBV2

CDR3 DNA: TGTGCCAGCACTTACCTTGGGAGCGGAGGAGAGACCCAGTACTTC
CDR3 protein: CASTYLGSGGETQYF
D gene: NA
clone size: many
J gene: TRBJ2-5
CDR3 length: 15
V gene: TRBV12-3/TRBV12-4

CDR3 DNA: TGTGCCAGCAGTCCCGCGAGGCGAGGGGAGCTGTTTTTT
CDR3 protein: CASSPARRGELFF
D gene: NA
clone size: many
J gene: TRBJ2-2
CDR3 length: 13
V gene: TRBV12-3/TRBV12-4

CDR3 DNA: TGCGCCAGCAGCCCGCTGGGGACTAGCTTCAATGAGCAGTTCTTC
CDR3 protein: CASSPLGTSFNEQFF
D gene: TRBD2
clone size: many
J gene: TRBJ2-1
CDR3 length: 15
V gene: TRBV4-1

CDR3 DNA: TGTGCCTGGAGTCCCGGAAGCAATCAGCCCCAGCATTTT
CDR3 protein: CAWSPGSNQPQHF
D gene: NA
clone size: NA
J gene: TRBJ1-5
CDR3 length: 13
V gene: TRBV30

CDR3 DNA: TGCGCCAGCAGCTTATCCGGGACTGGGGGCAATCAGCCCCAGCATTTT
CDR3 protein: CASSLSGTGGNQPQHF
D gene: NA
clone size: few
J gene: TRBJ1-5
CDR3 length: 16
V gene: TRBV5-1

CDR3 DNA: TGCAGCGTTCGGGGACAGGGGAACACTGAAGCTTTCTTT
CDR3 protein: CSVRGQGNTEAFF
D gene: TRBD1
clone size: many
J gene: TRBJ1-1
CDR3 length: 13
V gene: TRBV29-1